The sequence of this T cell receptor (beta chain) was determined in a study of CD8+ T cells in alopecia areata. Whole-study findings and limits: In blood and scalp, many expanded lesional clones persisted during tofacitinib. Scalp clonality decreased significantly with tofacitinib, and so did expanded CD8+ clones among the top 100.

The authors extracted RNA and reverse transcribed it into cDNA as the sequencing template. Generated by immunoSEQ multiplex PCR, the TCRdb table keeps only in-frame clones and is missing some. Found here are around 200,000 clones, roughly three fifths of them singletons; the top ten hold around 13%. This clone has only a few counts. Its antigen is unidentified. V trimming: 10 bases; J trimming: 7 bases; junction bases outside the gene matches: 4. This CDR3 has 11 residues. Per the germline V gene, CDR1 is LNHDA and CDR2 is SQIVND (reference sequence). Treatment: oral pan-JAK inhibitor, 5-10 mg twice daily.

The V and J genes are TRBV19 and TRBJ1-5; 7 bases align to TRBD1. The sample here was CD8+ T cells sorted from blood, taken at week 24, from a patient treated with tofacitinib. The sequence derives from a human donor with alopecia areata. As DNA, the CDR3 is TGTGCCACCTACAGGGGACAGCCCCAGCATTTT. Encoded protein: CATYRGQPQHF. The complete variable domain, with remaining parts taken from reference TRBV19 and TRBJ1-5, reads DGGITQSPKYLFRKEGQNVTLSCEQNLNHDAMYWYRQDPGQGLRLIYYSQIVNDFQKGDIAEGYSVSREKKESFPLTVTSAQKNPTAFYLCATYRGQPQHFGDGTRLSIL.